Listed below are T cell receptor beta chains from one sample, sequenced in a study of blood T cell repertoires in COVID-19. Data came from immunoSEQ multiplex PCR; TCRdb stores just in-frame clones and leaves some out. The sample lists 150,000 to 200,000 clones; almost 90% were seen once. The material sequenced was peripheral blood. These receptors came from a man in his fifties or sixties with acute or convalescent COVID-19. CDR3s include the opening cysteine and the closing phenylalanine or tryptophan. Size is stated for part of the rows, as once, few or many counts, or as a class when the clone is expanded.

abundance: .; v_gene: TRBV7-3; j_gene: TRBJ2-1; CDR3aa: CASSPDGGAPYNEQFF
abundance: .; v_gene: TRBV20-1; j_gene: TRBJ2-1; CDR3aa: CSASDGRGVFF
abundance: few; v_gene: TRBV13; j_gene: TRBJ2-1; CDR3aa: CASSATRDRGEQFF
abundance: .; v_gene: TRBV28; j_gene: TRBJ1-6; CDR3aa: CAGSRTGVSSPLHF
abundance: .; v_gene: TRBV6-2/TRBV6-3; j_gene: TRBJ1-2; CDR3aa: CASSTSGGLYGYTF
abundance: .; v_gene: TRBV5-1; j_gene: TRBJ2-5; CDR3aa: CASSATGEIGETQYF
abundance: .; v_gene: TRBV6-2/TRBV6-3; j_gene: TRBJ2-7; CDR3aa: CASTPSGGPGEQYF
abundance: .; v_gene: TRBV12-3/TRBV12-4; j_gene: TRBJ1-2; CDR3aa: CASSLQGGGYTF
abundance: once; v_gene: TRBV25-1; j_gene: TRBJ2-5; CDR3aa: CASSPYRGRETQYF
abundance: few; v_gene: TRBV15; j_gene: TRBJ1-5; CDR3aa: CATSRDQKGGNQPQHF
abundance: .; v_gene: TRBV14; j_gene: TRBJ1-1; CDR3aa: CASSQERDTEAFF
abundance: .; v_gene: TRBV4-3; j_gene: TRBJ1-1; CDR3aa: CASSLSRTGTEAFF
abundance: few; v_gene: TRBV19; j_gene: TRBJ1-1; CDR3aa: CASSIDRVGTEAFF
abundance: .; v_gene: TRBV28; j_gene: TRBJ2-7; CDR3aa: CASSPRPGQGYEQYF
abundance: .; v_gene: TRBV14; j_gene: TRBJ1-6; CDR3aa: CASSGQNNSPLHF
abundance: .; v_gene: TRBV11-2; j_gene: TRBJ1-3; CDR3aa: CASSLGRSGNTIYF
abundance: .; v_gene: TRBV28; j_gene: TRBJ1-4; CDR3aa: CASRLEGKLFF
abundance: once; v_gene: TRBV6-2/TRBV6-3; j_gene: TRBJ1-1; CDR3aa: CASSSHRGTNTEAFF
abundance: .; v_gene: TRBV5-1; j_gene: TRBJ2-3; CDR3aa: CASTELLAGGDTQYF
abundance: .; v_gene: TRBV10-2; j_gene: TRBJ2-1; CDR3aa: CASSGGQGEAVDEQFF
abundance: .; v_gene: TRBV27; j_gene: TRBJ2-7; CDR3aa: CASSSRARTGWFDEQYF
abundance: .; v_gene: TRBV6-5; j_gene: TRBJ2-3; CDR3aa: CASSLGQSDTQYF
abundance: .; v_gene: TRBV5-4; j_gene: TRBJ2-7; CDR3aa: CASSHTQQGSYEQYF
abundance: .; v_gene: TRBV27; j_gene: TRBJ2-3; CDR3aa: CASSLMAGGPSTDTQYF
abundance: .; v_gene: TRBV18; j_gene: TRBJ2-5; CDR3aa: CASSPPGLSETQYF
abundance: .; v_gene: TRBV28; j_gene: TRBJ1-5; CDR3aa: CASSLTGSINQPQHF
abundance: once; v_gene: TRBV7-9; j_gene: TRBJ1-1; CDR3aa: CASTYRGIAEAFF
abundance: .; v_gene: TRBV24-1; j_gene: TRBJ1-1; CDR3aa: CATSDPRQGGTEAFF
abundance: .; v_gene: TRBV7-9; j_gene: TRBJ1-4; CDR3aa: CASSLEGARTNEKLFF
abundance: .; v_gene: TRBV10-1; j_gene: TRBJ2-1; CDR3aa: CASILSFVTGISSYNEQFF
abundance: few; v_gene: TRBV6-6; j_gene: TRBJ1-5; CDR3aa: CASSYSQGGQPQHF
abundance: .; v_gene: TRBV4-3; j_gene: TRBJ2-2; CDR3aa: CASSQVTLAGTTNTGELFF
abundance: few; v_gene: TRBV5-1; j_gene: TRBJ1-3; CDR3aa: CASHPGQGLGTIYF
abundance: once; v_gene: TRBV9; j_gene: TRBJ1-4; CDR3aa: CASSVGSLANEKLFF
abundance: .; v_gene: TRBV29-1; j_gene: TRBJ1-4; CDR3aa: CSVAVRRARNNEKLFF
abundance: once; v_gene: TRBV7-9; j_gene: TRBJ1-2; CDR3aa: CASSSLYGYTF
abundance: few; v_gene: TRBV28; j_gene: TRBJ1-4; CDR3aa: CASSFGDRGREKLFF
abundance: .; v_gene: TRBV28; j_gene: TRBJ1-4; CDR3aa: CASSTIPGQGNEKLFF
abundance: many; v_gene: TRBV27; j_gene: TRBJ1-1; CDR3aa: CASSLTGGLNTEAFF
abundance: .; v_gene: TRBV25-1; j_gene: TRBJ1-1; CDR3aa: CASSESRRGLTEAFF
abundance: .; v_gene: TRBV4-2; j_gene: TRBJ2-2; CDR3aa: CASSQTANTGELFF
abundance: .; v_gene: TRBV19; j_gene: TRBJ1-5; CDR3aa: CASSPLAGTHYQPQHF
abundance: .; v_gene: TRBV7-8; j_gene: TRBJ1-5; CDR3aa: CASSMQEDQPQHF